The 10 T cell receptor beta chains listed next were all sequenced from one sample in a study of tumor and adjacent non-tumor tissue in lung cancer. This sample's RNA came from whole unsorted tissue. Three rounds of nested PCR, following a modified ARM-PCR protocol, produced the TCRbeta library. From the multiplex PCR reads, TCRdb called clonotypes with MiXCR, one entry per CDR3 protein. This sample has tens of thousands of distinct CDR3 sequences, with 55% to 70% found just once. Sequencing was carried out using lung tumor tissue. These receptor sequences come from a middle-aged man with non-small cell lung cancer.

Notes on this clonotype: Being one base from a much bigger clone, this may be a read error. The V call is TRBV11-3, the J call TRBJ2-1; D unclear. V was trimmed by 6 bases and J by 7 bases, leaving 16 bases between them. This CDR3 has 14 amino acids. Per germline, CDR1 SGHNT and CDR2 YENEEA. Written as DNA, the CDR3 is TGTGCCAGCAGATTCGGGCCCCTAACAAATGAGCAGTTCTTC. It yields the protein CASRFGPLTNEQFF.

To note about this clonotype: The junction departs from germline at one end; a sequencing error may be responsible. This chain uses TRBV11-1 with TRBJ2-5; 12 nucleotides align to TRBD2. The CDR3 length is 16 residues. Germline CDR1 and CDR2: SGHAT and FQDESV (reference sequence). CDR3 protein: CASSSWTSGVHETQNF. In DNA form, the CDR3 reads TGTGCTAGCAGCTCCTGGACTAGCGGGGTACATGAGACCCAGAACTTC.

This clonotype was counted once. A much larger clone sits a single nucleotide away, making a read error possible. The V gene is TRBV6-6, the J gene TRBJ2-7; 10 positions agree with TRBD1. Germline CDR1 MNHNY, CDR2 SVGAGI (reference sequence). The CDR3 spans 13 residues. CDR3 nucleotides: TGTACCAGCAGTCGGGACAGGGGAGCCGAGCAGTACTTC. Translated: CTSSRDRGAEQYF.

The V and J genes are TRBV6-2 or TRBV6-3 and TRBJ2-7, with D tentatively TRBD2 (5 bases). Trimming pared 6 bases from V and 4 bases from J, leaving 16 bases between. Germline-derived CDR1 and CDR2 are MNHEY and SVGEGT. This CDR3 is 14 amino acids long. CDR3 DNA sequence: TGTGCCAGCAGAGCTGGAGGATCCTCGTACGAGCAGTACTTC. This codes for CASRAGGSSYEQYF.

As for this clonotype: A much bigger clone sits one base away, suggesting this may be a read error. The chain has TRBV6-2 or TRBV6-3 and TRBJ2-7; 10 nucleotides agree with TRBD1. V shed 7 bases, J shed 7 bases, and the junction held 4 bases outside the gene matches. This CDR3 is built from 12 residues. Per the germline V gene, CDR1 is MNHEY and CDR2 is SVGEGT. The DNA of the CDR3 is TGTGCCAGCATAAGGGACAGGGGAGAGCAGTACTTC. Translation: CASIRDRGEQYF.

As to this clonotype: One junction end disagrees with the germline gene, perhaps due to a read error. V gene TRBV6-2 or TRBV6-3 combines with J gene TRBJ2-3; D perhaps matches TRBD2 (5 bases). The CDR3 extends over 12 amino acids. Germline V lookup: CDR1 MNHEY, CDR2 SVGEGT. In DNA, the CDR3 is TGTGCCAGTAGCGAGAGTGAGGATACGCGGTATTTT. It codes for CASSESEDTRYF.

Details on this clonotype: One end of the junction is discordant with germline, which a read error may explain. This sequence joins TRBV11-3 and TRBJ2-3; 10 bases line up with TRBD2. Germline V gene sequence: CDR1 SGHNT, CDR2 YENEEA. The CDR3 extends over 17 amino acids. The CDR3 DNA is TGTGCTAGCAGCTTAGGAACAGCGGGAGGGCCATCGAATACGCAGTATTTT. This translates into CASSLGTAGGPSNTQYF.

This clonotype turned up a few times. The junction departs from the called germline gene at one end, perhaps through a read error. This chain uses TRBV5-1 with TRBJ1-4; TRBD1 agrees at 7 bases. The CDR3 sequence is 14 residues long. Germline CDR1 reads SGHRS; CDR2 reads YFSETQ. CDR3 bases: TGCGCCAGCAGCCCTACAGGGGCGGAAGAAAGACTGTTTTTT. Encoded protein: CASSPTGAEERLFF.

A word on this clonotype: A much larger clonotype is one base distant, so this may be a read error. The rearrangement uses TRBV7-9 and TRBJ1-1; D not certain. This CDR3 has 15 residues. CDR1 is SEHNR, CDR2 FQNEAQ, per germline (reference sequence). CDR3 DNA sequence: TGTACCAGCTCCCCCGGCCAAGGGAGGGAAACTGAAGCTTTCTTT. It translates to CTSSPGQGRETEAFF.

The rearrangement joins TRBV11-3 to TRBJ2-3; 16 bases match TRBD2. The CDR3 is made up of 16 amino acids. V dropped 5 bases and J dropped 4; count of bases not matched to a gene: 3. Germline V gives CDR1 SGHNT, CDR2 YENEEA. The CDR3 loop reads CASSPGTSGGADTQYF. In DNA form, the CDR3 reads TGTGCCAGCAGCCCTGGGACTAGCGGGGGGGCAGATACGCAGTATTTT.